One sample yielded the 17 T cell receptor beta chains listed below, sequenced in a study of cytomegalovirus exposure and HLA in healthy donors. PCR was performed using 60 Vbeta and 13 Jbeta primers. Method: immunoSEQ multiplex PCR; TCRdb's copy keeps in-frame clones and lacks some. The sample lists 150,000 to 200,000 clones, about 71% seen once, with 2.8% in the top ten. The specimen sequenced was PBMCs. Source of these receptors: a woman in her thirties or forties in good health and CMV-seropositive.

This clone appeared a few times. The chain has TRBV7-8 and TRBJ2-1; 11 bases map to TRBD2. The CDR3 extends over 16 amino acids. V lost 2 bases, J lost 5 bases, and 5 bases stayed unmatched. Germline CDR1 and CDR2: SGHVS and FQNEAQ. The CDR3 nucleotides are TGTGCCAGCAGCTTAAGCGGGGGACTAGCGGACAATGAGCAGTTCTTC. It translates to CASSLSGGLADNEQFF.

J is TRBJ2-7 and V is TRBV6-6, with D unresolved. The V end was cut by 6 bases, the J end by 0 bases, with 6 bases between. Germline V gene data show CDR1 as MNHNY and CDR2 as SVGAGI (reference sequence). The CDR3 length is 12 residues. CDR3 nucleotide sequence: TGTGCCAGCAGCCCCAGCTCCTACGAGCAGTACTTC. Encoded protein: CASSPSSYEQYF.

The V gene is TRBV29-1, the J gene TRBJ2-2; 11 nucleotides agree with TRBD2. The J segment lost 5 bases and the V segment lost 7 bases, leaving 15 bases of the junction unmatched. Germline values: CDR1 SQVTM, CDR2 ANQGSEA. This CDR3 is built from 17 residues. Here the CDR3 reads CSASAGLAGGGTGELFF. The CDR3 coding sequence is TGCAGCGCAAGTGCCGGTCTAGCGGGGGGAGGGACCGGGGAGCTGTTTTTT.

The J gene is TRBJ1-5, the V gene TRBV19, with TRBD1 as a possible D gene (6 bases). Germline V CDR1 and CDR2: LNHDA, SQIVND (reference sequence). With 1 base removed from V and 0 bases from J, the gap between germline ends came to 10 bases. CDR3 length equals 16 residues. The CDR3 DNA reads TGTGCCAGTAGTATAGTTGGGGGCAGTAGCAATCAGCCCCAGCATTTT. The encoded protein is CASSIVGGSSNQPQHF. The whole variable domain, remainder taken from reference TRBV19 and TRBJ1-5, is DGGITQSPKYLFRKEGQNVTLSCEQNLNHDAMYWYRQDPGQGLRLIYYSQIVNDFQKGDIAEGYSVSREKKESFPLTVTSAQKNPTAFYLCASSIVGGSSNQPQHFGDGTRLSIL.

The chain recombines TRBV28 with TRBJ1-3; a possible D gene is TRBD1 (5 bases). V was shortened by 6 bases and J by 5 bases, with 11 bases between the two germline ends. The CDR3 length is 13 residues. CDR1 is MDHEN and CDR2 is SYDVKM in the germline V gene. Here the CDR3 reads CASRQDPRNTIYF. In nucleotides, the CDR3 is TGTGCCAGCAGACAGGACCCCCGAAACACCATATATTTT.

The V call is TRBV6-1, the J call TRBJ2-1, with TRBD2 matching 10 bases. Germline V gene sequence: CDR1 MNHNS, CDR2 SASEGT. The CDR3 runs 15 residues. V was pared by 6 bases and J by 5 bases, with 7 bases of the junction left unmatched. The DNA for the CDR3 is TGTGCCAGCAGGACCTCGGGACTAGCGAACAATGAGCAGTTCTTC. Translated, it gives CASRTSGLANNEQFF.

This clone was seen only a few times. The chain employs TRBV19 and TRBJ2-7; possible D gene TRBD2, 6 bases. Trimming pared 1 base from V and 4 bases from J, leaving 11 bases between. The CDR3 sequence is 14 residues long. CDR1 is LNHDA, CDR2 SQIVND, per germline (reference sequence). CDR3 coding DNA: TGTGCCAGTAGTATAGTTAGCGGACCGTACGAGCAGTACTTC. This codes for CASSIVSGPYEQYF. Variable domain in full (rest from reference TRBV19 and TRBJ2-7): DGGITQSPKYLFRKEGQNVTLSCEQNLNHDAMYWYRQDPGQGLRLIYYSQIVNDFQKGDIAEGYSVSREKKESFPLTVTSAQKNPTAFYLCASSIVSGPYEQYFGPGTRLTVT.

V is TRBV28 and J is TRBJ2-2; D is unresolved. Trimming cost V 8 bases and J 0 bases, with 7 bases left between them. CDR1 and CDR2 from the germline V gene are MDHEN and SYDVKM. This CDR3 is 13 amino acids long. Written as DNA, the CDR3 is TGTGCCAGCGTTGAGCCGAACACCGGGGAGCTGTTTTTT. Translated, it gives CASVEPNTGELFF. The whole variable domain, filled in from reference TRBV28 and TRBJ2-2, reads DVKVTQSSRYLVKRTGEKVFLECVQDMDHENMFWYRQDPGLGLRLIYFSYDVKMKEKGDIPEGYSVSREKKERFSLILESASTNQTSMYLCASVEPNTGELFFGEGSRLTVL.

V gene TRBV6-5 combines with J gene TRBJ2-5, with D tentatively TRBD2 (5 bases). This CDR3 is 13 amino acids long. Trimming stripped 2 bases from V and 13 bases from J, with 17 bases between. In germline, CDR1 is MNHEY, CDR2 SVGAGI. As DNA, the CDR3 is TGTGCCAGCAGTTACGCCTCCGGGAACCCCTGGTACTTC. Residues: CASSYASGNPWYF.

The CDR3 bases are TGTGCCAGTTGCCCGGAGGTAGGGCGCTATGGCTACACCTTC. This encodes CASCPEVGRYGYTF. The chain links TRBV19 to TRBJ1-2; D is unclear. Germline V CDR1 and CDR2: LNHDA, SQIVND (reference sequence). This CDR3 has 14 residues. V shed 8 bases and J shed 4 bases, with 17 bases lying between them. The full variable domain, its missing parts supplied by reference TRBV19 and TRBJ1-2, is DGGITQSPKYLFRKEGQNVTLSCEQNLNHDAMYWYRQDPGQGLRLIYYSQIVNDFQKGDIAEGYSVSREKKESFPLTVTSAQKNPTAFYLCASCPEVGRYGYTFGSGTRLTVV.

This clone was counted a single time. CDR3 protein: CASSLSRGEQFF. The CDR3 DNA reads as TGTGCCAGCAGCTTAAGTCGGGGTGAGCAGTTCTTC. This chain connects TRBV7-8 to TRBJ2-1; the D gene is possibly TRBD2 (5 bases). This CDR3 region has 12 residues. Trimming stripped 2 bases from V and 9 bases from J, with 8 bases between. Germline values: CDR1 SGHVS, CDR2 FQNEAQ.

The chain recombines TRBV9 with TRBJ1-2, with TRBD1 matching 7 bases. The CDR3 extends over 13 amino acids. The germline V gene has CDR1 SGDLS and CDR2 YYNGEE. The V gene end was trimmed by 2 bases and the J gene end by 8 bases; junction bases not matched to a gene: 6. This CDR3 reads CASSVEGAWGYTF. The CDR3 DNA sequence: TGTGCCAGCAGCGTGGAGGGGGCGTGGGGCTACACCTTC.

The rearrangement links TRBV7-9 to TRBJ1-3; 7 nucleotides align to TRBD1. The CDR3 covers 14 residues. Trimming removed 4 bases from V and 4 bases from J; junction bases left unmatched: 4. Looked up from germline, CDR1 is SEHNR and CDR2 is FQNEAQ (reference sequence). The DNA of the CDR3 is TGTGCCAGCAGCTCCAGGGGGACCGGAAACACCATATATTTT. It specifies CASSSRGTGNTIYF.

This chain joins TRBV27 and TRBJ2-7; D gene uncertain. The germline CDR1 and CDR2 sequences are MNHEY and SMNVEV (reference sequence). The germline V and J ends were trimmed by 8 bases and 0 bases, with 14 bases remaining between them. The CDR3 spans 14 residues. The CDR3 spells CASSSLPFSYEQYF. The CDR3 coding sequence is TGTGCCAGCTCATCCCTACCTTTCTCCTACGAGCAGTACTTC.

The chain combines TRBV6-5 with TRBJ2-7; no clear D gene. The CDR3 runs to 13 residues. Trimming pared 5 bases from V and 1 base from J, leaving 9 bases between. Germline CDR1 reads MNHEY; CDR2 reads SVGAGI. CDR3 coding DNA: TGTGCCAGCAGTCCTCCTGCGTCCTACGAGCAGTACTTC. Its protein product is CASSPPASYEQYF.

The chain joins TRBV19 to TRBJ1-2; maybe TRBD1 (5 bases). V lost 5 bases and J lost 4, with 14 bases in between. The CDR3 is made up of 14 amino acids. CDR1 LNHDA and CDR2 SQIVND come from the germline V gene (reference sequence). The CDR3 DNA reads as TGTGCCAGTAGTCCCCCGGACAAGATCTATGGCTACACCTTC. As protein: CASSPPDKIYGYTF.

Regarding this clone: At one end, the junction sequence differs from germline, possibly due to a read error. The chain has TRBV29-1 and TRBJ1-1, with 7 bases identical to TRBD1. Germline CDR1 reads SQVTM; CDR2 reads ANQGSEA. This CDR3 spans 13 amino acids. The CDR3 protein is CSVARDSDTEAFF. The CDR3 nucleotides are TGCAGCGTTGCCCGGGACAGCGACACGGAAGCTTTCTTT.